This entry is about one TCR beta chain. The antigen remains undetermined. One end of the junction is discordant with germline, which a read error may explain. Germline lookup yields CDR1 SGHKS and CDR2 YYEKEE (reference sequence). The CDR3 length is 16 residues. This specimen belongs to a study of tumor-infiltrating lymphocytes in primary liver carcinoma. Whole-study context: Patients had primary liver carcinoma treated by surgical resection. Maximum tumor diameters ranged from roughly 4.2 to 10 cm, stage T1-T3 N0M0.

Unsorted whole blood supplied the blood RNA, and germline DNA was isolated too. The researchers produced TCR beta cDNA from around 0.5 ug total RNA with a constant-region primer. Three nested multiplex PCR rounds of slightly modified ARM-PCR generated TCR beta libraries. Use of TRBV1-TRBV30 forward primers with a C-beta reverse primer characterized the first two PCR rounds, which lasted around 10 cycles each. TCRdb redid the calling of the multiplex PCR reads with MiXCR, one entry per CDR3 protein. The data contain 310,000 or so distinct CDR3 sequences, around three fifths of them seen just once; the ten biggest clones take up roughly 6.5%. General observations from the study: Tumors reached a significantly greater top-250-clone fraction than blood did (p = 0.039).

The receptor was isolated from a middle-aged man with primary liver carcinoma and hepatitis B virus infection. Sequenced input: peripheral blood. This chain uses TRBV5-5 with TRBJ2-7, with 9 nucleotides matching TRBD1. For the CDR3, the DNA is TGTGCCAGCAGCCTTATCTCGGGACAGGGCATTCGCGAGCAGTATTTC. Translating gives CASSLISGQGIREQYF.